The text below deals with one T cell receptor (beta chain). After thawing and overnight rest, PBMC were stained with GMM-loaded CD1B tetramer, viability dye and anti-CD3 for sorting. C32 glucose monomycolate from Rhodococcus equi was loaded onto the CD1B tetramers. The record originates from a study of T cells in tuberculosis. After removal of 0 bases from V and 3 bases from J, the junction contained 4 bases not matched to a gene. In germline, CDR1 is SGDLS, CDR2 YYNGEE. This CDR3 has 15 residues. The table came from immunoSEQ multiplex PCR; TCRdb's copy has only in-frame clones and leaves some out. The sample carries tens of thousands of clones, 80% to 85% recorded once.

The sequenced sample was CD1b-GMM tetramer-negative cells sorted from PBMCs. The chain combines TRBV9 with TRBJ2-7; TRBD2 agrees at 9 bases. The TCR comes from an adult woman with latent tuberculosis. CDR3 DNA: TGTGCCAGCAGCGTAGAGGTAGCGGGAGACTACGAGCAGTACTTC. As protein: CASSVEVAGDYEQYF.